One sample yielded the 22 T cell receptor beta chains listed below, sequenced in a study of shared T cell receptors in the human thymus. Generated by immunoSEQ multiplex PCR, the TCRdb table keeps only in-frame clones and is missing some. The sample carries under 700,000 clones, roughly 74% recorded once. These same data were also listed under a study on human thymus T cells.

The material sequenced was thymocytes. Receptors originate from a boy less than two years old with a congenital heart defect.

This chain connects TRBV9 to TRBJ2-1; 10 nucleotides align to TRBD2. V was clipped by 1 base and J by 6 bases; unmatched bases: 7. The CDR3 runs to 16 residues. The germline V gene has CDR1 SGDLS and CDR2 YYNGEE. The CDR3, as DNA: TGTGCCAGCAGCGTATGTAGGACTAGCGGACCCAATGAGCAGTTCTTC. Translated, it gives CASSVCRTSGPNEQFF.

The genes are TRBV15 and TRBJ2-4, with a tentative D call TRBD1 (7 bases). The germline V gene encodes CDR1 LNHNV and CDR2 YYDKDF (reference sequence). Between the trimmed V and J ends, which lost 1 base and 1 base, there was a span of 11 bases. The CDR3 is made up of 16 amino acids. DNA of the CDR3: TGTGCCACCAGCAGAGCCAGGGGGGCGGCCAAAAACATTCAGTACTTC. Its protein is CATSRARGAAKNIQYF.

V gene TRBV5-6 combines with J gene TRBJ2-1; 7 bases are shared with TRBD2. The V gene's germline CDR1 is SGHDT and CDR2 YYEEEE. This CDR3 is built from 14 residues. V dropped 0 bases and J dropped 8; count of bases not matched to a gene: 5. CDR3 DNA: TGTGCCAGCAGCTTGGCCTACACTAGCGATGAGCAGTTCTTC. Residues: CASSLAYTSDEQFF.

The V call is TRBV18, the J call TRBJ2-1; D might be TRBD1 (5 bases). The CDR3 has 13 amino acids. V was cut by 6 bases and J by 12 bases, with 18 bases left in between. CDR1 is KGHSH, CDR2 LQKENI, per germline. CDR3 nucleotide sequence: TGTGCCAGCTCTCCAGGACCGGACACGGGGCAGTTCTTC. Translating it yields CASSPGPDTGQFF.

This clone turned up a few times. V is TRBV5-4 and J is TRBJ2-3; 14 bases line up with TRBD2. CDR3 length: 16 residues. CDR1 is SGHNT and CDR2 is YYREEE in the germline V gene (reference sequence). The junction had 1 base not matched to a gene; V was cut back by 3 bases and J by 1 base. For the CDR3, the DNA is TGTGCCAGCAGCTGGGGACTAGCGGGAGGCACAGATACGCAGTATTTT. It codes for CASSWGLAGGTDTQYF.

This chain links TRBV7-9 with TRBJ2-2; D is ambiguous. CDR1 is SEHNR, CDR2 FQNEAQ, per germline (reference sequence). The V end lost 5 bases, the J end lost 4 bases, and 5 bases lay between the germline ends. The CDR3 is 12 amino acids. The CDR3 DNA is TGTGCCAGCAGCCAACTCACCGGGGAGCTGTTTTTT. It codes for CASSQLTGELFF.

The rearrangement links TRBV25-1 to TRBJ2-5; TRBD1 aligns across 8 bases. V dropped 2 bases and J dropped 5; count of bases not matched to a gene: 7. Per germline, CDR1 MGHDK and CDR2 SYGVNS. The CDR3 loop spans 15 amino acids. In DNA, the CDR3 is TGTGCCAGCAGTGAAGGGCAGGGGGCGAGGGAGACCCAGTACTTC. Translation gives CASSEGQGARETQYF.

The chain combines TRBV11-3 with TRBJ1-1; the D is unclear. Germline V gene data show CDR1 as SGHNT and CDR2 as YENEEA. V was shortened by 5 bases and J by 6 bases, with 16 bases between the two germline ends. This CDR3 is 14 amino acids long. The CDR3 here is CASSPWAEHPEAFF. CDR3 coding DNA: TGTGCCAGCAGCCCCTGGGCAGAGCATCCTGAAGCTTTCTTT. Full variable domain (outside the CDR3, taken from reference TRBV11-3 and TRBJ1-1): EAGVVQSPRYKIIEKKQPVAFWCNPISGHNTLYWYLQNLGQGPELLIRYENEEAVDDSQLPKDRFSAERLKGVDSTLKIQPAELGDSAVYLCASSPWAEHPEAFFGQGTRLTVV.

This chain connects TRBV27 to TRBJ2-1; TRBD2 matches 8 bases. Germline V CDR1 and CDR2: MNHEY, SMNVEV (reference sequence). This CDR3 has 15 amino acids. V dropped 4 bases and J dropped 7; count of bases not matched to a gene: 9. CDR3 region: CASSSGIGLANEQFF. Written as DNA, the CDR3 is TGTGCCAGCAGTTCAGGAATAGGACTAGCTAATGAGCAGTTCTTC.

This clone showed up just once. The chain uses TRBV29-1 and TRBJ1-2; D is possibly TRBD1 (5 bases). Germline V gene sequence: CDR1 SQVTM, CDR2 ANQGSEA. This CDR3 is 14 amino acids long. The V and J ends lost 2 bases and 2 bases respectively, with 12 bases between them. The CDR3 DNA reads TGCAGCGTTGAACCGGAAGGGGTAAACTATGGCTACACCTTC. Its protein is CSVEPEGVNYGYTF.

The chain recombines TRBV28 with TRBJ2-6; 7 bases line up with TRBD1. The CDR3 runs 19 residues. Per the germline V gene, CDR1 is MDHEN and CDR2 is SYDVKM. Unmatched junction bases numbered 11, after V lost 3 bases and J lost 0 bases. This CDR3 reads CASSLGAGGWGSGANVLTF. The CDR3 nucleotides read TGTGCCAGCAGTTTGGGGGCAGGGGGATGGGGCTCTGGGGCCAACGTCCTGACTTTC. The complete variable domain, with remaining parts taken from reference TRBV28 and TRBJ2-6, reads DVKVTQSSRYLVKRTGEKVFLECVQDMDHENMFWYRQDPGLGLRLIYFSYDVKMKEKGDIPEGYSVSREKKERFSLILESASTNQTSMYLCASSLGAGGWGSGANVLTFGAGSRLTVL.

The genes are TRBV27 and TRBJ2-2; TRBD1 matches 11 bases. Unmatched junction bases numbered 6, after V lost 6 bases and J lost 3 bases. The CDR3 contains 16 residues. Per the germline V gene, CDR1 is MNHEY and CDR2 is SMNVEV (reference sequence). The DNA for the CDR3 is TGTGCCAGCAGCCGAACGGGACAGGGGGACACCGGGGAGCTGTTTTTT. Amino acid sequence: CASSRTGQGDTGELFF.

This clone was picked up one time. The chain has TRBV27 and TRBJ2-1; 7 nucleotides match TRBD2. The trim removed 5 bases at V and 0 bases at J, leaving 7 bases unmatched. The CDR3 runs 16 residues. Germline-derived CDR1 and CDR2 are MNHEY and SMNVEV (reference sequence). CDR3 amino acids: CASSRSGVSSYNEQFF. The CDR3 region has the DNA TGTGCCAGCAGTAGGAGCGGGGTAAGCTCCTACAATGAGCAGTTCTTC.

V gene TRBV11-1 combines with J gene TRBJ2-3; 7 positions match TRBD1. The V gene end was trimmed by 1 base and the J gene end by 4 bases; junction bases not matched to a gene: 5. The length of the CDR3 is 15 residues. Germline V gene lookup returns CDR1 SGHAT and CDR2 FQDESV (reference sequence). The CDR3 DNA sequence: TGTGCCAGCAGCTTAGAAGGGGGCGAAGCAGATACGCAGTATTTT. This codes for CASSLEGGEADTQYF.

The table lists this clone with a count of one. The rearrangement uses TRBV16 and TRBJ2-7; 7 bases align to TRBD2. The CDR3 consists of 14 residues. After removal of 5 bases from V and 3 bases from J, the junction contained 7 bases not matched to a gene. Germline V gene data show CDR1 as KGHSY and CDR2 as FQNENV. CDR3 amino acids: CASSFRRGDYEQYF. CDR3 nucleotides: TGTGCCAGCAGCTTCCGTCGGGGGGACTACGAGCAGTACTTC.

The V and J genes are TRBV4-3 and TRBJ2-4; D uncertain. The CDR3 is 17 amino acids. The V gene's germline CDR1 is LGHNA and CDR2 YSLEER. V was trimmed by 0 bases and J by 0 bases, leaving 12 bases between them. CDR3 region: CASSQDWAAIAKNIQYF. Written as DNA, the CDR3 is TGCGCCAGCAGCCAAGATTGGGCAGCAATAGCCAAAAACATTCAGTACTTC.

The DNA of the CDR3 is TGTGCCAGCAGGGACAGGGCGAACACTGAAGCTTTCTTT. Translation gives CASRDRANTEAFF. This chain connects TRBV14 to TRBJ1-1; 8 bases are a match to TRBD1. The CDR3 is made up of 13 amino acids. V was pared by 6 bases and J by 1 base, with 1 base of the junction left unmatched. Germline V CDR1 and CDR2: SGHDN, FVKESK.

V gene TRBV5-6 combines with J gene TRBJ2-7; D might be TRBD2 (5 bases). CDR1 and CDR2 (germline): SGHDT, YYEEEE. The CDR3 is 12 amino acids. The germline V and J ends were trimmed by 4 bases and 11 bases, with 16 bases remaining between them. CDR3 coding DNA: TGTGCCAGCAGCCTCGAGGGCGGTCTGGAGTACTTC. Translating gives CASSLEGGLEYF.

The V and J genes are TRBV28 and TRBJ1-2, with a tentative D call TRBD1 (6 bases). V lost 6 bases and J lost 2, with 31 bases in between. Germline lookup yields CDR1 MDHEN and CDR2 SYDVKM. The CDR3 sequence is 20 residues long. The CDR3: CASSQDRMGLRDGGNYGYTF. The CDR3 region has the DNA TGTGCCAGCAGCCAAGATCGCATGGGGCTAAGGGATGGGGGCAACTATGGCTACACCTTC.

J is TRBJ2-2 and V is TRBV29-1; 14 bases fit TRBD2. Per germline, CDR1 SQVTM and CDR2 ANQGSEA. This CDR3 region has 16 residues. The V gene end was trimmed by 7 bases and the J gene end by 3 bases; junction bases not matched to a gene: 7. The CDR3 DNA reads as TGCAGCGGGCGACTAGCGGGAGGGTTGGACACCGGGGAGCTGTTTTTT. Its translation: CSGRLAGGLDTGELFF.

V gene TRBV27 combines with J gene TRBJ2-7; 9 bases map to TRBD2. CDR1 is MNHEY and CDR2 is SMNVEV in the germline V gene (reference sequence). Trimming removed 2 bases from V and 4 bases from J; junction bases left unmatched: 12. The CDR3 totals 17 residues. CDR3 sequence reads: CASSLGAPGSGRYEQYF. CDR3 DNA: TGTGCCAGCAGTTTAGGGGCGCCGGGTAGCGGGAGATACGAGCAGTACTTC.

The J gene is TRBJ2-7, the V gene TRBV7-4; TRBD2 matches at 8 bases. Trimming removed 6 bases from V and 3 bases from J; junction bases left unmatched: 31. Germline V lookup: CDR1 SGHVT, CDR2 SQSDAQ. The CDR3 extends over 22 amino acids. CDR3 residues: CASREDRTVGATGGRKGYEQYF. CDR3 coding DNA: TGTGCCAGCAGAGAAGATCGGACGGTTGGGGCGACGGGCGGGAGGAAGGGCTACGAGCAGTACTTC.